A selection of T cell receptor beta chains follows, all from one sample in a study of blood T cell repertoires in COVID-19. The table came from immunoSEQ multiplex PCR; TCRdb's copy has only in-frame clones and leaves some out. The sample gives 250,000 to 350,000 clones, around 87% of which show up once; about 4.5% is in the top ten. Source material: PBMCs or T cells enriched from blood (not recorded which). These receptor sequences come from a woman aged 18-29 years with acute COVID-19. Both conserved end residues are part of each CDR3. Each record gives: J gene, V gene, clone size, D gene, CDR3 DNA, CDR3 protein. The D gene is left open where the match is weak. Not all rows give a size; the values are once, few, many and, for expanded clones, a class.

TRBJ1-2 | TRBV5-6 | NA | NA | TGTGCCAGCAGCTTAGGGGGGGAGTGGTATGGCTACACCTTC | CASSLGGEWYGYTF
TRBJ1-2 | TRBV9 | NA | NA | TGTGCCAGCAGCGCCGACGGGGTCGATGGCTACACCTTC | CASSADGVDGYTF
TRBJ1-1 | TRBV7-8 | NA | NA | TGTGCCAGCAGCCCGGACGCGGGGATCGGAGCTTTCTTT | CASSPDAGIGAFF
TRBJ1-2 | TRBV19 | NA | NA | TGTGCCAGTAGTACCCTGCGAGGAGTTACGATGTATGGCTACACCTTC | CASSTLRGVTMYGYTF
TRBJ2-1 | TRBV19 | NA | NA | TGTGCCAGTAGTCTGGAGACCGGGAGTCTTGGGAACAATGAGCAGTTCTTC | CASSLETGSLGNNEQFF
TRBJ1-2 | TRBV5-1 | NA | NA | TGCGCCAGCAGCTTGGCCATAGGTCAGGGTCGGGGCTACACCTTC | CASSLAIGQGRGYTF
TRBJ2-5 | TRBV18 | NA | TRBD1 | TGTGCCAGCTCCCACACCGGGACAGGGGCCGGGCACACTCTCCAAGAGACCCAGTACTTC | CASSHTGTGAGHTLQETQYF
TRBJ1-1 | TRBV11-3 | few | TRBD1 | TGTGCCAGCGAGGGGGCCTATGAAGCTTTCTTT | CASEGAYEAFF
TRBJ2-2 | TRBV25-1 | NA | NA | TGTGCCAGCAGTGGCGAAGAGGCACGGGACACCGGGGAGCTGTTTTTT | CASSGEEARDTGELFF
TRBJ2-7 | TRBV3-1/TRBV3-2 | NA | TRBD1 | TGTGCCAGCAGCCATGGACAGGGGGCGTACGAGCAGTACTTC | CASSHGQGAYEQYF
TRBJ2-7 | TRBV25-1 | NA | TRBD2 | TGTGCCAGCAGTGTCGGACTAGCGGGAGGGTCTTACGAGCAGTACTTC | CASSVGLAGGSYEQYF
TRBJ1-2 | TRBV5-5 | NA | NA | TGTGCCAGCAGCGAGGAGGACGGCGGCGGCGGCTACACCTTC | CASSEEDGGGGYTF
TRBJ2-3 | TRBV9 | NA | NA | TGTGCCAGCAGCGATACTATTGACAGATCTAACACAGATACGCAGTATTTT | CASSDTIDRSNTDTQYF
TRBJ1-1 | TRBV7-9 | once | NA | TGTGCCAGCAGCTTAGAGGCGGCTTCTGAAGCTTTCTTT | CASSLEAASEAFF
TRBJ1-1 | TRBV12-3/TRBV12-4 | NA | NA | TGTGCCAGCAGTGACCAGGTGAACACTGAAGCTTTCTTT | CASSDQVNTEAFF
TRBJ1-2 | TRBV29-1 | NA | NA | TGCAGCGTTGCACAGGACTATGGCTACACCTTC | CSVAQDYGYTF
TRBJ1-3 | TRBV19 | NA | NA | TGTGCCAGTAGTACGGGGTACTCTGGAAACACCATATATTTT | CASSTGYSGNTIYF
TRBJ1-6 | TRBV27 | few | TRBD1 | TGTGCCAGCAGTTTAGGCTCAGGACAGGGGAACTCCTATAATTCACCCCTCCACTTT | CASSLGSGQGNSYNSPLHF
TRBJ1-1 | TRBV6-5 | NA | TRBD1 | TGTGCCAGCACCCTCAGCAACAGGGGCGACACTGAAGCTTTCTTT | CASTLSNRGDTEAFF
TRBJ2-2 | TRBV6-1 | NA | TRBD1 | TGTGCCAGCAGTGCGACGGACAGGGGCTACACCGGGGAGCTGTTTTTT | CASSATDRGYTGELFF
TRBJ1-5 | TRBV20-1 | NA | NA | TGCAGTGCTAGTGGCGGAAGCAATCAGCCCCAGCATTTT | CSASGGSNQPQHF
TRBJ1-1 | TRBV7-2 | NA | NA | TGTGCCAGCAGCTTAGCGTTGGGGCAGAACACTGAAGCTTTCTTT | CASSLALGQNTEAFF
TRBJ2-5 | TRBV6-5 | NA | TRBD1 | TGTGCCAGCAGCCTGGGACAGGTTGAAGAGACCCAGTACTTC | CASSLGQVEETQYF
TRBJ2-3 | TRBV10-3 | NA | TRBD1 | TGTGCCATCAATAATCCGGGACAGGGCACAGATACGCAGTATTTT | CAINNPGQGTDTQYF
TRBJ2-5 | TRBV18 | NA | TRBD2 | TGTGCCAGCTCACCACTGACTAGCGGGAGTCAGACCCAGTACTTC | CASSPLTSGSQTQYF
TRBJ1-5 | TRBV28 | NA | NA | TGTGCCAGCAGCCCGGGAGGGATCAATCAGCCCCAGCATTTT | CASSPGGINQPQHF
TRBJ2-2 | TRBV5-1 | NA | NA | TGCGCCAGCAGCCCCCGATTTCGGGCGAACACCGGGGAGCTGTTTTTT | CASSPRFRANTGELFF
TRBJ2-7 | TRBV2 | NA | NA | TGTGCCAGCAGTGAGAACAGCCAGGCGATGGAGCAGTACTTC | CASSENSQAMEQYF
TRBJ2-7 | TRBV27 | NA | TRBD1 | TGTGCCAGCAGCCGACAGGGTTTAACCTACGAGCAGTACTTC | CASSRQGLTYEQYF
TRBJ1-5 | TRBV28 | NA | TRBD1 | TGTGCCAGCAGCTCCGGACAGGTTATCAATCAGCCCCAGCATTTT | CASSSGQVINQPQHF
TRBJ2-3 | TRBV24-1 | once | TRBD2 | TGTGCCACCAGTGATTTGCAAGGCGGGAGGTTCTTCACAGATACGCAGTATTTT | CATSDLQGGRFFTDTQYF
TRBJ1-1 | TRBV19 | NA | NA | TGTGCCAGTAGTCCAGACAGAGACACTGAAGCTTTCTTT | CASSPDRDTEAFF
TRBJ2-7 | TRBV6-5 | NA | NA | TGTGCCAGATTCACTGGACTGCGCTCCTACGAGCAGTACTTC | CARFTGLRSYEQYF
TRBJ2-1 | TRBV5-4 | NA | TRBD2 | TGTGCCAGCAGCTCTTCGACGGGAGGGTCCTACAATGAGCAGTTCTTC | CASSSSTGGSYNEQFF
TRBJ2-2 | TRBV5-4 | many | TRBD2 | TGTGCCAGCAGCTTGGCCGAGGAGATTAGCGGGAACGGGGAGCTGTTTTTT | CASSLAEEISGNGELFF
TRBJ1-2 | TRBV20-1 | NA | NA | TGCAGTGCTAGTCCGGGAACCCTTGGGCAGGCGGGTAACTATGGCTACACCTTC | CSASPGTLGQAGNYGYTF
TRBJ2-7 | TRBV7-9 | NA | NA | TGTGCCAGCAGCTTAGAAGGGAGCCGCTACGAGCAGTACTTC | CASSLEGSRYEQYF
TRBJ1-5 | TRBV5-4 | few | NA | TGTGCCAGCAGCATCCGGGACACCAATCAGCCCCAGCATTTT | CASSIRDTNQPQHF
TRBJ1-5 | TRBV7-9 | NA | NA | TGTGCCAGCAGCTTAGCGGGCAGTAACAATCAGCCCCAGCATTTT | CASSLAGSNNQPQHF
TRBJ2-7 | TRBV6-5 | once | TRBD2 | TGTGCCAGCAGTTATTACGGGGGGTCGGTGCTTTACGAGCAGTACTTC | CASSYYGGSVLYEQYF
TRBJ2-3 | TRBV7-9 | once | TRBD2 | TGTGCCAGCAGCCTTACCCGGGAGGGGGCAGATACGCAGTATTTT | CASSLTREGADTQYF
TRBJ1-2 | TRBV28 | NA | NA | TGTGCCAGCAGTTTTGTGGGCCTCTATGGCTACACCTTC | CASSFVGLYGYTF
TRBJ1-2 | TRBV9 | NA | NA | TGTGCCAGCAGCGTAGTGGGAGGGACCGGCTACACCTTC | CASSVVGGTGYTF
TRBJ2-7 | TRBV9 | NA | NA | TGTGCCAGCAGCGGTAGGGGTATGGGCGAGCAGTACTTC | CASSGRGMGEQYF
TRBJ2-2 | TRBV28 | NA | NA | TGTGCCAGTTATTCATCACATGACACCGGGGAGCTGTTTTTT | CASYSSHDTGELFF
TRBJ1-2 | TRBV6-5 | NA | TRBD1 | TGTGCCAGCTGGTTGGGACAGGGGGATAAGGGCTACACCTTC | CASWLGQGDKGYTF
TRBJ1-2 | TRBV5-1 | once | NA | TGCGCCAGCAGCCGCGACAGTTTAGGTCATGGCTACACCTTC | CASSRDSLGHGYTF
TRBJ1-6 | TRBV3-1/TRBV3-2 | NA | NA | TGTGCCAGCAGCCAAGATTTTTTAGGAGGTATTGGTTCACCCCTCCACTTT | CASSQDFLGGIGSPLHF
TRBJ1-2 | TRBV30 | NA | NA | TGTGCCTGGAGTGTAGAGAAAGGCTACACCTTC | CAWSVEKGYTF
TRBJ2-4 | TRBV28 | NA | TRBD2 | TGTGCCAGCGCCCTCCGGCTAGCGGGAGAAGGAGATAACATTCAGTACTTC | CASALRLAGEGDNIQYF
TRBJ2-7 | TRBV30 | NA | NA | TGTGCCCGGTCCCAGGGGACGGTATCCTACGAGCAGTACTTC | CARSQGTVSYEQYF
TRBJ1-3 | TRBV7-9 | NA | NA | TGTGCCAGCGCGGGCTCTGGAAACACCATATATTTT | CASAGSGNTIYF